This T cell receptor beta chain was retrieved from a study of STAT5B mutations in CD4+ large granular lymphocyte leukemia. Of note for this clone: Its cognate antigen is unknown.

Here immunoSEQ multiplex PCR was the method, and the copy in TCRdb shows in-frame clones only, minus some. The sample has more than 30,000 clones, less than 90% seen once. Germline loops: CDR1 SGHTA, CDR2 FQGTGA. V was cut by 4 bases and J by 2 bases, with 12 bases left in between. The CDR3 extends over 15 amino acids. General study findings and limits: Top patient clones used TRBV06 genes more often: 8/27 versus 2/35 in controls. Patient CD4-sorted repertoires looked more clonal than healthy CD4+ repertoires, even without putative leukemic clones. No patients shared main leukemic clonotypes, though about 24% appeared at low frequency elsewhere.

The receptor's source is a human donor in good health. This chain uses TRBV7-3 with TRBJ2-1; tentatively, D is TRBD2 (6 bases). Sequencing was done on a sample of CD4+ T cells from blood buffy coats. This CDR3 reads CASSSSGLTYNEQFF. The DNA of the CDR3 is TGTGCCAGCAGCTCGAGCGGACTAACCTACAATGAGCAGTTCTTC.